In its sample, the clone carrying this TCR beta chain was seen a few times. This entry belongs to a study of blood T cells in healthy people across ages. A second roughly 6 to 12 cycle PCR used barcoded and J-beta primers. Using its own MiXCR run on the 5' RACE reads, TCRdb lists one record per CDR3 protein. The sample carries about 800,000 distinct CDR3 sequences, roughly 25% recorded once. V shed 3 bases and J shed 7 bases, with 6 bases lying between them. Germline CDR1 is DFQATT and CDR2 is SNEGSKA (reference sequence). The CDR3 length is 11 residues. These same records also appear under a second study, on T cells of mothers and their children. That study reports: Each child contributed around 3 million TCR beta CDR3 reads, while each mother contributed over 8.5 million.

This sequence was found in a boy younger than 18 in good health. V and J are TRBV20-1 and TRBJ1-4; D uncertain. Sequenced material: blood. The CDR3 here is CSARGLEKLFF. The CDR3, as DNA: TGCAGTGCTAGGGGCCTTGAAAAACTGTTTTTT.